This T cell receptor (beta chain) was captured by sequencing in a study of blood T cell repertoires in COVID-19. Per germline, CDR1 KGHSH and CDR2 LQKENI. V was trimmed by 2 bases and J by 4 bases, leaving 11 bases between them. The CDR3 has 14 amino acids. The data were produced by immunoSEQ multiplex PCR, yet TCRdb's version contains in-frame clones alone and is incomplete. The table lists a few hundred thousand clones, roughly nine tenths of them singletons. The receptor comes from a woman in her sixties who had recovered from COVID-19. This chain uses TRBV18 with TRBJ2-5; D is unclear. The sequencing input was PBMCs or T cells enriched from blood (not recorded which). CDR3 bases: TGTGCCAGCTCACCATCGGGTGATAGAGAGACCCAGTACTTC. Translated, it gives CASSPSGDRETQYF.